This paragraph covers one T cell receptor beta chain sequence. Its target is not known. The data stem from a study of glioma-infiltrating T cells. Background on the study: Low-grade gliomas were grade II; glioblastomas were grade IV at initial diagnosis. Glioma patients had dexamethasone for six or fewer days before surgery. Whole-study findings and limits: A blood CDR3 motif signature was depleted in highly divergent patients. Only very few CDR3 sequences appeared in both tissue and blood.

Germline CDR1 reads SEHNR; CDR2 reads FQNEAQ (reference sequence). CDR3 length: 16 amino acids. V lost 5 bases and J 1 base, leaving 18 bases between the germline ends. Amplification of TCR alpha and beta CDR3 regions from RNA used iRepertoire nested multiplex PCR. TCRdb re-called the multiplex PCR reads with MiXCR, one entry per CDR3 protein. Found here are a few hundred thousand distinct CDR3 sequences, roughly two fifths of them singletons; the top ten hold around 13%. The sequenced sample was glioma tissue, nonneoplastic brain tissue, or PBMCs (not recorded which). The clonotype originates from a human donor with low-grade glioma or glioblastoma, undergoing nonglioma brain surgery, or in good health (not recorded which). The gene calls are TRBV7-9 and TRBJ2-7; D may be TRBD1 or TRBD2 (5 bases each). CDR3 DNA sequence: TGTGCCAGCAGCACGGGACGGGGAGAGGGTTCCTACGAGCAGTACTTC. Translating it yields CASSTGRGEGSYEQYF. The variable domain in full, completed from reference TRBV7-9 and TRBJ2-7, reads DTGVSQNPRHKITKRGQNVTFRCDPISEHNRLYWYRQTLGQGPEFLTYFQNEAQLEKSRLLSDRFSAERPKGSFSTLEIQRTEQGDSAMYLCASSTGRGEGSYEQYFGPGTRLTVT.